The rows below give T cell receptor beta chains drawn from one sample of a study of cytomegalovirus exposure and HLA in healthy donors. Libraries were prepared by immunoSEQ multiplex PCR; TCRdb keeps only in-frame clonotypes and omits some of them. The sample has over 150,000 clones, 80% seen once. The sequenced material came from PBMCs. The receptors were gathered from a man aged 18 to 35 in good health and CMV-seropositive. The CDR3 runs from the conserved cysteine through the conserved F or W. The order of the fields is V gene, clone size, D gene, J gene, CDR3 DNA, CDR3 protein. A D gene is named only where the DNA matches it firmly. Clone size is shown for a subset of rows, as once, few, many or a class of expanded clone.

>TRBV6-6|once|-|TRBJ1-2
TGTGCCAGCAGTTTATCGGGGGGGGCGGGGACCTATGGCTACACCTTC
CASSLSGGAGTYGYTF
>TRBV10-3|-|-|TRBJ2-5
TGTGCCATCAACTCACCCCCTCAAGAGACCCAGTACTTC
CAINSPPQETQYF
>TRBV5-6|once|-|TRBJ2-3
TGTGCCAGCAGCTTGGGTTCCGGGGATACGCAGTATTTT
CASSLGSGDTQYF
>TRBV5-8|-|-|TRBJ1-3
TGTGCCAGCAAATGGCAGTCTGGAAACACCATATATTTT
CASKWQSGNTIYF
>TRBV5-4|-|-|TRBJ2-5
TGTGCCAGCAGCTTTCGGGGTGGAGAGACCCAGTACTTC
CASSFRGGETQYF
>TRBV4-1|-|-|TRBJ1-1
TGCGCCAGCAGCCAAAAGGCAGGCCGGAACACTGAAGCTTTCTTT
CASSQKAGRNTEAFF
>TRBV7-2|-|-|TRBJ2-5
TGTGCCAGCAGCTTATGGTACGAGGGAAAGGACCAGTACTTC
CASSLWYEGKDQYF
>TRBV5-8|-|-|TRBJ1-6
TGTGCCAGCAGCATTTACAGGGAGAGTTCACCCCTCCACTTT
CASSIYRESSPLHF
>TRBV29-1|-|TRBD1|TRBJ1-1
TGCAGCGTTGGACAGGGCGGAACTGAAGCTTTCTTT
CSVGQGGTEAFF
>TRBV2|-|TRBD2|TRBJ2-5
TGTGCCAGCAGGGCCCTAGCGGGTCCTGAGACCCAGTACTTC
CASRALAGPETQYF
>TRBV7-6|-|-|TRBJ2-1
TGTGCCAGCAGCTTGATCCGGGATGAGCAGTTCTTC
CASSLIRDEQFF
>TRBV7-2|-|TRBD2|TRBJ2-2
TGTGCCAGCAGCCGCCGGGGGGGACAGAACACCGGGGAGCTGTTTTTT
CASSRRGGQNTGELFF
>TRBV10-2|once|TRBD1|TRBJ1-5
TGCGCCAGCAGTGGGGGGACAGGGGGATTTGGGGCCCAGCCCCAGCATTTT
CASSGGTGGFGAQPQHF
>TRBV2|-|-|TRBJ2-1
TGTGCCAGCAGTGGAACATTAAACAATGAGCAGTTCTTC
CASSGTLNNEQFF
>TRBV4-2|-|TRBD1|TRBJ1-6
TGTGCCAGCAGCCAAACCGGGACAGGGGTTAGGGGGATCTATAATTCACCCCTCCACTTT
CASSQTGTGVRGIYNSPLHF
>TRBV10-1|-|TRBD2|TRBJ2-2
TGCGCCAGCAGTGATTGGAAGGGAGGGATCAACACCGGGGAGCTGTTTTTT
CASSDWKGGINTGELFF
>TRBV30|few|-|TRBJ1-2
TGTGCCTGGAGTGTAGTCGGTAGATACTATGGCTACACCTTC
CAWSVVGRYYGYTF
>TRBV13|-|TRBD1|TRBJ1-1
TGTGCCAGCAGCCTACAGGGGGAAGCTTTCTTT
CASSLQGEAFF
>TRBV7-9|few|TRBD2|TRBJ2-5
TGTGCCAGCAAACTAGCGGGAGAACAAGAGACCCAGTACTTC
CASKLAGEQETQYF
>TRBV6-4|-|TRBD1|TRBJ2-4
TGTGCCAGCAGTCCCGGACAGGGGCTAGCCAAAAACATTCAGTACTTC
CASSPGQGLAKNIQYF
>TRBV19|-|-|TRBJ1-2
TGTGCCAGTAGTATAGGGTCGGGTTCTGTCTATGGCTACACCTTC
CASSIGSGSVYGYTF
>TRBV4-2|-|TRBD2|TRBJ2-7
TGTGCCAGCAGCCAAGCGCTTAGCGGGGAGTACGAGCAGTACTTC
CASSQALSGEYEQYF
>TRBV6-6|-|-|TRBJ1-4
TGTGCCAGCAGAGACAGTAATGAAAAACTGTTTTTT
CASRDSNEKLFF
>TRBV19|-|-|TRBJ2-7
TGTGCCAGTAGCCTACGCAGGGGAGAATTGGTGATGGGGATCAACGAGCAGTACTTC
CASSLRRGELVMGINEQYF
>TRBV5-4|-|TRBD2|TRBJ2-5
TGTGCCAGCAGCCGGGGGCTAGCGGGGGGGCAAGGGGAGACCCAGTACTTC
CASSRGLAGGQGETQYF
>TRBV5-1|once|-|TRBJ1-2
TGCGCCAGCAGCTCCCTGGACAAGGGCCTGCGGGGCTACACCTTC
CASSSLDKGLRGYTF
>TRBV4-2|-|TRBD1|TRBJ2-2
TGTGCCAGCAGCCAAGATCGAAGGGGGCCGGCCGGGGAGCTGTTTTTT
CASSQDRRGPAGELFF
>TRBV2|few|TRBD2|TRBJ2-2
TGTGCCAGCAGAAGGAGGACTAGTACCGGGGAGCTGTTTTTT
CASRRRTSTGELFF
>TRBV6-1|once|-|TRBJ1-4
TGTGCCAGCAGTGAAGTCTCCAGGGGTTATAATGAAAAACTGTTTTTT
CASSEVSRGYNEKLFF
>TRBV29-1|-|TRBD2|TRBJ2-2
TGCAGCGTTGGGACTAGCGTGAACACCGGGGAGCTGTTTTTT
CSVGTSVNTGELFF
>TRBV7-8|-|TRBD1|TRBJ2-2
TGTGCCAGCAGGGGTGACCCCGGGACAGGGTTAACCGGGGAGCTGTTTTTT
CASRGDPGTGLTGELFF
>TRBV27|few|TRBD2|TRBJ2-7
TGTGCCAGCAGCCCAATACTAGCGGGCTTCTACGAGCAGTACTTC
CASSPILAGFYEQYF
>TRBV19|few|TRBD1|TRBJ2-7
TGTGCCAGTAGTATCCAGAGGGGACAGAGAGCGGAGAGCTCCTACGAGCAGTACTTC
CASSIQRGQRAESSYEQYF
>TRBV25-1|-|TRBD2|TRBJ2-2
TGTGCCAGCAGTGAATTTCTTAGCGGGAGAGGGGGCACCGGGGAGCTGTTTTTT
CASSEFLSGRGGTGELFF
>TRBV15|-|TRBD2|TRBJ2-5
TGTGCCACCAGCAGAGGGCAACTAGCGTTACAGACCCAGTACTTC
CATSRGQLALQTQYF
>TRBV7-9|few|-|TRBJ2-7
TGTGCCAGCAGTCGTAACTCCTACGAGCAGTACTTC
CASSRNSYEQYF
>TRBV5-6|once|-|TRBJ2-1
TGTGCCAGCAGCTTGGGAGGGCCTAATGAGCAGTTCTTC
CASSLGGPNEQFF
>TRBV22-1|-|-|TRBJ2-2
TGTCCTGGGAGCGCCGACCCCCGACAGGGTTTAACCGGGGAGCTGTTTTTT
CPGSADPRQGLTGELFF
>TRBV5-1|-|-|TRBJ2-1
TGCGCCAGCAGCTTTGGGAATAAATCCAGCGGGCAGTTCTTC
CASSFGNKSSGQFF
>TRBV19|-|TRBD1|TRBJ1-4
TGTGCCAGTAGCTCAGGGGGAACTAATGAAAAACTGTTTTTT
CASSSGGTNEKLFF
>TRBV11-2|-|-|TRBJ1-2
TGTGCCAGCAGCTCCATTTCCCAGGGAGGCTACACCTTC
CASSSISQGGYTF
>TRBV4-1|once|-|TRBJ2-1
TGCGCCAGCAGCCAAGAGCAGGTGCAAAATGAGCAGTTCTTC
CASSQEQVQNEQFF
>TRBV13|-|TRBD1|TRBJ2-1
TGTGCCAGCAGCTCACCCGGGACAGGGACGGATGAGCAGTTCTTC
CASSSPGTGTDEQFF
>TRBV7-9|-|-|TRBJ2-3
TGTGCCGGCAGCTTAGTGCTAGCTCCCACAGATACGCAGTATTTT
CAGSLVLAPTDTQYF
>TRBV9|-|-|TRBJ2-5
TGTGCCAGCAGCGTAGGGACAACACAAGAGACCCAGTACTTC
CASSVGTTQETQYF
>TRBV9|-|TRBD2|TRBJ2-1
TGTGCCAGCAGCGTAGCCGCGGGAGCCGGCTACAATGAGCAGTTCTTC
CASSVAAGAGYNEQFF
>TRBV19|-|TRBD1|TRBJ1-4
TGTGCCAGTAATTGGGGACAGCGACCCGAAAAACTGTTTTTT
CASNWGQRPEKLFF